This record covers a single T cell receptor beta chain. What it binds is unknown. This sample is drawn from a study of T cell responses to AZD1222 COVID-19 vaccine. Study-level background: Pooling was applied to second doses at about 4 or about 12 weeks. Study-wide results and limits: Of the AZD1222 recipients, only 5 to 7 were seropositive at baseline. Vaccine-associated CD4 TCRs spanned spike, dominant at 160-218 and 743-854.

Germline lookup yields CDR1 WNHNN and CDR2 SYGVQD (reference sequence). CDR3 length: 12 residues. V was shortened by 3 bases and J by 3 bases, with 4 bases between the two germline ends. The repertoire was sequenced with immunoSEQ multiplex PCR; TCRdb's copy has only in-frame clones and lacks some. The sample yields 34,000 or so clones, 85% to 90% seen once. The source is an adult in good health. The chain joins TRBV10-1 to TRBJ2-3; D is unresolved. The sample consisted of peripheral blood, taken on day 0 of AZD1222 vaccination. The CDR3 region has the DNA TGCGCCAGCAGTGAAGTTACAGATACGCAGTATTTT. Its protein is CASSEVTDTQYF.